The subject of this entry is one TCR beta chain. Its antigen is still unknown. The germline V gene has CDR1 LGHNA and CDR2 YSLEER. This CDR3 region has 15 residues. Trimming at V came to 1 base and at J to 0 bases, leaving 2 bases not matched to a gene. These data originate in a study of CD8+ T cells in alopecia areata. Once RNA had been extracted, it was reverse transcribed into cDNA to act as the sequencing template. The assay was immunoSEQ multiplex PCR, and TCRdb's table has in-frame clones only and misses some. The top ten hold around 9% of the sample, which has 95,000 to 110,000 clones, 45% to 60% seen once. Broader study findings: Patients shared TCRs less clearly than mice did, possibly for HLA-related reasons.

The sample taken for sequencing was CD4+ T cells sorted from blood. This sequence originates from a human donor in good health. The chain uses TRBV4-3 and TRBJ2-7; the match to TRBD1 covers 8 bases. CDR3: CASSQGGQVSYEQYF. The CDR3 bases are TGCGCCAGCAGCCAAGGGGGACAGGTCTCCTACGAGCAGTACTTC.